The 5 T cell receptor beta chains in this list originate from one sample, sequenced in a study of cytomegalovirus exposure and HLA in healthy donors. Sequencing was performed with immunoSEQ multiplex PCR; in TCRdb, only in-frame clones are kept and a portion is missing. The sample holds about 200,000 clones, 84% seen once. The sample comprised PBMCs. The receptors were sampled from a woman aged 25 to 45 in good health and CMV-seropositive.

The rearrangement joins TRBV11-2 to TRBJ2-6, with D hard to call. Trimming removed 5 bases from V and 2 bases from J, with 7 bases in between. CDR3 size: 14 residues. Germline CDR1 SGHAT, CDR2 FQNNGV. The CDR3 nucleotides read TGTGCCAGCAGCCTCAGGCCTGGGGCCAACGTCCTGACTTTC. It yields the protein CASSLRPGANVLTF. The variable domain in full, completed from reference TRBV11-2 and TRBJ2-6, reads EAGVAQSPRYKIIEKRQSVAFWCNPISGHATLYWYQQILGQGPKLLIQFQNNGVVDDSQLPKDRFSAERLKGVDSTLKIQPAKLEDSAVYLCASSLRPGANVLTFGAGSRLTVL.

V usage is TRBV5-1 and J usage is TRBJ2-7; D is perhaps TRBD1 (6 bases). With 6 bases removed from V and 3 bases from J, the gap between germline ends came to 13 bases. The germline V gene encodes CDR1 SGHRS and CDR2 YFSETQ. The CDR3 has 13 amino acids. The CDR3 protein is CASKGGYNYEQYF. The CDR3 DNA follows: TGCGCCAGCAAAGGGGGATATAACTACGAGCAGTACTTC. Drawing the rest from reference TRBV5-1 and TRBJ2-7, the complete variable domain is KAGVTQTPRYLIKTRGQQVTLSCSPISGHRSVSWYQQTPGQGLQFLFEYFSETQRNKGNFPGRFSGRQFSNSRSEMNVSTLELGDSALYLCASKGGYNYEQYFGPGTRLTVT.

The chain has TRBV21-1 and TRBJ2-1; TRBD1, the table's D call, was not compared with the DNA. TRBV21-1 is tagged as a pseudogene. There are 15 residues in the CDR3. CDR3 residues: CASSTRTGSYNEQFF. The CDR3 bases are TGTGCCAGCAGCACCCGGACAGGGTCCTACAATGAGCAGTTCTTC.

To note about this clone: One junction end disagrees with the germline gene, perhaps due to a read error. V and J are TRBV10-3 and TRBJ1-5; D not resolved. This CDR3 is built from 14 residues. The germline V gene has CDR1 ENHRY and CDR2 SYGVKD. CDR3 amino acids: CAISRGESNQPQHF. The CDR3 coding sequence is TGTGCCATCAGTCGCGGGGAGAGCAATCAACCCCAGCATTTT.

V is TRBV7-9 and J is TRBJ1-5; 10 bases map to TRBD1. V shed 5 bases, J shed 4 bases, and the junction held 2 bases outside the gene matches. There are 14 residues in the CDR3. CDR1 is SEHNR, CDR2 FQNEAQ, per germline (reference sequence). The CDR3 DNA reads as TGTGCCAGCAGCGGACAGGGGGAGAATCAGCCCCAGCATTTT. This codes for CASSGQGENQPQHF.